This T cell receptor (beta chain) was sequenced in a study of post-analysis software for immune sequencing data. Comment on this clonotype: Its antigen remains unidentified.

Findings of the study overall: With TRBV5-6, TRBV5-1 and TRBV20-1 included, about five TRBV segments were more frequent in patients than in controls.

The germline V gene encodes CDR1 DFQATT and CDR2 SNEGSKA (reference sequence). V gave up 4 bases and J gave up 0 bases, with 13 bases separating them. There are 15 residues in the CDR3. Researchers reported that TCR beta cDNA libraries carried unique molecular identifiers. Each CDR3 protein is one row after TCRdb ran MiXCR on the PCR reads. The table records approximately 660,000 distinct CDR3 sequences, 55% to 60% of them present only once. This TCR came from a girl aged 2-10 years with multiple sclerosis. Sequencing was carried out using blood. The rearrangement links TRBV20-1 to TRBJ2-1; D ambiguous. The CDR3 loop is CSANLPYSSYNEQFF. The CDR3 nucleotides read TGCAGTGCTAACCTCCCATACAGCTCCTACAATGAGCAGTTCTTC.